The T cell receptor (beta chain) described here comes from a study of tumor and adjacent non-tumor tissue in lung cancer. Background on the study: There were roughly 11 adenocarcinoma, a couple of squamous cell carcinoma and 1 small cell lung cancer cases. Stage I to III disease affected 9 to 10 men and 5 women aged about 30 to 76. Approximately 4 million productive TCRbeta reads were obtained per sample on average. Study-level points and caveats: Tumor repertoires had a smaller top 100 clone share than normal lung.

The template was RNA from unsorted bulk tissue. This non-tumor lung sample came from over 3 cm beyond the tumor edge. Turning to this clonotype: Its antigen is currently unknown.

The library came from three nested PCR rounds adapted from ARM-PCR protocols. TCRdb fed the multiplex PCR reads into MiXCR, producing one record per CDR3 protein. The sample shows about 98,000 distinct CDR3 sequences, about 80% of them seen only once. V trimming: 5 bases; J trimming: 7 bases; junction bases outside the gene matches: 5. This CDR3 has 12 amino acids. The V gene's germline CDR1 is DFQATT and CDR2 SNEGSKA (reference sequence). The J gene is TRBJ2-1, the V gene TRBV20-1; 7 bases line up with TRBD1. The sequenced material came from distant non-tumor lung tissue. This TCR was recovered from a man aged 55 to 70 with small cell lung cancer. CDR3 nucleotides: TGCAGTGCTCGACGACAGGGTAATGAGCAGTTCTTC. Translated: CSARRQGNEQFF.